This TCR beta chain appears in the sequencing data of a study of siplizumab effects on memory and regulatory T cells. Study results and caveats: Alloreactive CD4+ clones that could be mapped were on average about 71% Treg-derived with siplizumab, against roughly 27% in controls. Among sequences traceable to unstimulated CD4+ memory cells, alloreactive ones were significantly reduced by siplizumab.

The CDR3 covers 14 residues. Between the trimmed V and J ends, which lost 1 base and 12 bases, there was a span of 19 bases. The V gene's germline CDR1 is SEHNR and CDR2 FQNEAQ (reference sequence). Every sample had about 100,000 of its TCR templates assayed. TCRdb keeps only in-frame clones here, not all; method: immunoSEQ multiplex PCR. The sample lists 95,000 to 100,000 clones, about nine tenths occurring once. A remark on this clone: Its antigen remains unidentified.

Sample: non-Treg CD4+ T cells sorted from blood. This receptor was taken from a human donor in good health. The genes are TRBV7-9 and TRBJ2-7, with a weak D call TRBD2 (6 bases). The CDR3 is CASSLERVGGALYF. The CDR3 DNA follows: TGTGCCAGCAGCTTAGAGCGGGTGGGGGGAGCGCTGTACTTC.